This T cell receptor (beta chain) comes out of a study of CXCR3-negative and CXCR3-positive naive CD8 T cells (dated by TCRdb to between 2018 and 2020). Some background on the complete study: In total, 130 million to 150 million TRB reads were obtained, which works out to roughly 1.5 +/- 0.3 million reads per library. The diversity and physicochemical repertoire analyses included eleven to twelve donors pooled from two independent experiments. TRBV-TRBJ cluster analysis included naive subsets from roughly 5 donors and memory cells from 3 donors.

Sequenced using a NextSeq 550. The Human TCR Profiling Kit (MiLaboratory) was used to prepare UMI-labeled 5' RACE TRB cDNA libraries. The full amount of extracted RNA was used for cDNA synthesis, and the full amount of resulting cDNA was used for PCR amplification. Libraries were prepared in parallel with an identical number of PCR cycles. Per the authors' processing: About 53,000 +/- 9,400 unique UMI-labeled TRB cDNA molecules per library were extracted with MIGEC and MiXCR, with at least two reads per UMI required. Each library averaged approximately 40,000 +/- 10,000 functional in-frame TRB CDR3 nucleotide clonotypes without stop codons. After downsampling to 5000 UMI-labeled TRB molecules per sample, diversity metrics, including normalized Shannon-Wiener and Chao1, were computed in VDJtools. VDJtools computed clonotype-size-weighted physicochemical properties of the central five CDR3 residues: interaction energy, strength, volume and Kidera factor 4. Each CDR3 protein sequence appears as one entry after TCRdb reprocessed the reads, and no DNA is included. These V and J calls rely on TCRdb rather than the paper's analysis. The sample table holds 50,000 to 65,000 distinct CDR3 sequences. The top ten clonotypes cover approximately 0.74% of the sample.

Details on this clonotype: The antigen this receptor binds is unknown.

For each CD8+ T cell subset, flow sorting was done in triplicate, and a few hundred thousand cells per subset went directly into RLT lysis buffer. Naive CD8+ T cells were defined stringently as CD45RO-CCR7+CD27+CD95- to exclude memory contaminants. Using standard density gradient centrifugation, peripheral blood mononuclear cells were isolated from buffy coats. Naive CXCR3-negative and CXCR3-positive CD8+ T cells were flow-sorted using a FACSAria III. An RNeasy Mini Kit was used to extract total RNA from the sorted cells. Broader findings and caveats from the paper: Both naive subsets had comparably high repertoire diversity, while memory CD8+ T cells had much lower repertoire diversity. Compared with CXCR3-negative naive cells, CXCR3-positive naive cells had TRB CDR3s with higher hydrophobicity (lower Kidera factor 4), lower energy, and higher strength and volume indices. Because surface CD5, which is linked to self-reactivity in mice, was comparable between the naive subsets, TCR interaction strength was also inferred from the physicochemical properties of TRB CDR3s. Because CXCR3 expression was partially decreased after cryopreservation, freshly isolated PBMCs were used for most assays. Similar TRBV-TRBJ usage was shown by naive CXCR3-negative and CXCR3-positive cells from the same donor, whereas distinct patterns were shown by memory cells.

Sequencing used naive CXCR3+ CD8+ T cells from blood. The sample's cell subset or site label, in plain terms: CD45RO-CCR7+CD27+CD95- naive CD8+ T cells expressing CXCR3 (TNR3+). This TCR was sampled from a human donor in good health. Some clones in this sample may be carry-over from other donors' samples.

CDR3 protein: CSARTLGNEQFF. The rearrangement joined TRBV20-1 to TRBJ2-1; without DNA, the TCRdb call of TRBD2 cannot be checked. As encoded in the germline V gene (reference sequence), CDR1 is DFQATT while CDR2 is SNEGSKA. The cysteine opens and the phenylalanine closes a CDR3 of 12 amino acids. DNA is not on record.